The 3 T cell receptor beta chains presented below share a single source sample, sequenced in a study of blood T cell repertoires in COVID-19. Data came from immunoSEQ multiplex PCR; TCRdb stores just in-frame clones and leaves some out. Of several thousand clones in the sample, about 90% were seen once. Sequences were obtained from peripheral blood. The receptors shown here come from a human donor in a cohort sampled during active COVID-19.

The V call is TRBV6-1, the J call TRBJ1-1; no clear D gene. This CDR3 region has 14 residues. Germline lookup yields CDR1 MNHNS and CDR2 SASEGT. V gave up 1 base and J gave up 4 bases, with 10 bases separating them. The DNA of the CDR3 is TGTGCCAGCAGTGAAGTAGGAGGGAGCACTGAAGCTTTCTTT. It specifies CASSEVGGSTEAFF.

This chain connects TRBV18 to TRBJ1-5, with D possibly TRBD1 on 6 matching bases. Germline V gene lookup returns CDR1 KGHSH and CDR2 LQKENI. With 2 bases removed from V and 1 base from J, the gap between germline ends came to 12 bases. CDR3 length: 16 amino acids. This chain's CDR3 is CASSPGSGQSNQPQHF. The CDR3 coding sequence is TGTGCCAGCTCACCAGGAAGCGGACAGAGCAATCAGCCCCAGCATTTT.

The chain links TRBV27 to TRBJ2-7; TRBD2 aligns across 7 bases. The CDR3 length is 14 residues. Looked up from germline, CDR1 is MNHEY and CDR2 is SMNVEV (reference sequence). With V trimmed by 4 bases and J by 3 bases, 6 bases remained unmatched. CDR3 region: CASSSGTGGYEQYF. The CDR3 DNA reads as TGTGCCAGCAGTTCCGGGACGGGGGGCTACGAGCAGTACTTC.